Following are 4 T cell receptor beta chains from one sample sequenced in a study of shared clonotypes between healthy human individuals. CD45RO-negative CD8 cells positively selected for CCR7 made up the naive population, which excluded terminally differentiated effector memory CD45RA+ cells. The method was immunoSEQ multiplex PCR; TCRdb's version includes in-frame clones alone and lacks a portion of them. The sample has just over 2,000,000 clones, around 96% seen once. Sequencing was carried out using naive CD8+ T cells sorted from blood. Receptors were obtained from a man aged 18 to 35 in good health.

Comment on this clone: Other DNA sequences in the sample encode the same CDR3. The J gene is TRBJ2-7, the V gene TRBV5-6; possible D gene TRBD1, 6 bases. Germline values: CDR1 SGHDT, CDR2 YYEEEE. The V gene lost 0 bases and the J gene lost 1 base, with 8 bases spanning the gap. CDR3 length: 14 residues. CDR3 residues: CASSLGTESYEQYF. DNA of the CDR3: TGTGCCAGCAGCTTGGGGACAGAGTCCTACGAGCAGTACTTC.

The rearrangement links TRBV28 to TRBJ2-7, with TRBD1 identical over 9 bases. The CDR3 has 14 amino acids. The J segment lost 6 bases and the V segment lost 6 bases, leaving 9 bases of the junction unmatched. The germline V gene has CDR1 MDHEN and CDR2 SYDVKM. This chain's CDR3 is CASSPTGGEGEQYF. In DNA, the CDR3 is TGTGCCAGCAGCCCTACAGGGGGCGAAGGCGAGCAGTACTTC.

The chain joins TRBV5-1 to TRBJ2-5; the D gene is possibly TRBD1 (6 bases). The length of the CDR3 is 15 residues. In germline, CDR1 is SGHRS, CDR2 YFSETQ. V was cut by 6 bases and J by 1 base, with 16 bases left in between. CDR3 sequence: CASNPTGPFQETQYF. CDR3 sequence (DNA): TGCGCCAGCAACCCCACAGGGCCCTTCCAAGAGACCCAGTACTTC.

The chain recombines TRBV30 with TRBJ2-1; no definite D call. The V gene's germline CDR1 is GTSNPN and CDR2 SVGIG (reference sequence). V shed 0 bases and J shed 9 bases, with 9 bases lying between them. The CDR3 is made up of 12 amino acids. In DNA, the CDR3 is TGTGCCTGGAGTGTCCGTCCCAGTGAGCAGTTCTTC. Encoded protein: CAWSVRPSEQFF.